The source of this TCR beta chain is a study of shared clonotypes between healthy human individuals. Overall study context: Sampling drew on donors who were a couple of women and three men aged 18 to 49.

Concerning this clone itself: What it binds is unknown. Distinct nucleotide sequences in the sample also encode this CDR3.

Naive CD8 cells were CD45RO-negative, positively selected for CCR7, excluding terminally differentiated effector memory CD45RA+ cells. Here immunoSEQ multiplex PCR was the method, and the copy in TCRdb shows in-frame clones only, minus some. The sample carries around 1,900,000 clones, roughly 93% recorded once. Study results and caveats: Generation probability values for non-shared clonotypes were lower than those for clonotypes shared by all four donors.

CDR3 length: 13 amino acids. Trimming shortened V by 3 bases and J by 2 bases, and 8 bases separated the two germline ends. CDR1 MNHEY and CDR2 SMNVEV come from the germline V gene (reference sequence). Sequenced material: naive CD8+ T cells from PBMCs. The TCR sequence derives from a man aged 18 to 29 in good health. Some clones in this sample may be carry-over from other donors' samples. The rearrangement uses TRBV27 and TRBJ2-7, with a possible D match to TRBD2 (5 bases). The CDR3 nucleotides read TGTGCCAGCAGTTTGGGAGCAACCTACGAGCAGTACTTC. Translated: CASSLGATYEQYF.